A selection of T cell receptor beta chains follows, all from one sample in a study of Ad26.COV2.S vaccination and SARS-CoV-2 variants. Generated by immunoSEQ multiplex PCR, the TCRdb table keeps only in-frame clones and is missing some. The sample includes a few hundred thousand clones, approximately 90% of them seen just once. This specimen was peripheral blood, taken in a trial of Ad26.COV2.S vaccine versus placebo. Every receptor here comes from a person between 18 and 59 years old who received the Ad26.COV2.S COVID-19 vaccine or a placebo. The CDR3 runs from the conserved cysteine through the conserved F or W. The D gene is left open where the match is weak. A clone size is listed for some rows: how often the clone was seen (once, few, many), or a class if it is expanded.

>TRBJ2-3|.|TRBV27|.
TGTGCCAGCAGTTTCCTGTCAGATACGCAGTATTTT
CASSFLSDTQYF
>TRBJ1-1|.|TRBV28|.
TGTGCCAGCATAAGGGATCTGAACACTGAAGCTTTCTTT
CASIRDLNTEAFF
>TRBJ2-3|.|TRBV13|TRBD2
TGTGCCAGCAGCTTAGGTTTAGCGGGGGGGCCGGATACGCAGTATTTT
CASSLGLAGGPDTQYF
>TRBJ1-2|.|TRBV9|TRBD1
TGTGCCAGCAGCGTAGCTCCCTCTCCAGGGGGCGATGGCTACACCTTC
CASSVAPSPGGDGYTF
>TRBJ2-7|.|TRBV7-2|.
TGTGCCAGCAGCCCCGGGCTAAGCTCCTACGAGCAGTACTTC
CASSPGLSSYEQYF
>TRBJ1-1|once|TRBV7-2|TRBD1
TGTGCCAGCAGCTTAGGGGGGACAGGGAACACTGAAGCTTTCTTT
CASSLGGTGNTEAFF
>TRBJ2-7|once|TRBV6-2/TRBV6-3|.
TGTGCCAGCAGTTCTAGGGGGGGCTCCTACGAGCAGTACTTC
CASSSRGGSYEQYF
>TRBJ1-5|.|TRBV15|TRBD1
TGTGCCACCAGCAGAGATGAATGGGGACAGATATATCAGCCCCAGCATTTT
CATSRDEWGQIYQPQHF
>TRBJ2-1|.|TRBV7-9|TRBD2
TGTGCCAGCAGCTTTAGCCGGGACTACGGCGATGAGCAGTTCTTC
CASSFSRDYGDEQFF
>TRBJ2-2|.|TRBV7-6|TRBD2
TGTGCCAGCAGCTTAGGCGGGGGAACCGGGGAGCTGTTTTTT
CASSLGGGTGELFF
>TRBJ1-2|.|TRBV15|.
TGTGCCACCAGCAGTTCGAGAGAGTTCAGATCCTATGGCTACACCTTC
CATSSSREFRSYGYTF
>TRBJ2-1|.|TRBV13|.
TGTGCCAGCAGCGTCACCGATGAGCAGTTCTTC
CASSVTDEQFF
>TRBJ1-2|.|TRBV5-4|.
TGTGCCAGCAGCTTGCAGGGAGATAACTATGGCTACACCTTC
CASSLQGDNYGYTF
>TRBJ2-3|.|TRBV7-2|TRBD2
TGTGCCAGCAGCTCCCGGGTAGCGGGGGGCACAGATACGCAGTATTTT
CASSSRVAGGTDTQYF
>TRBJ1-4|.|TRBV19|.
TGTGCCAGTAGTGTCCCGGGAATCGGGGAAAAACTGTTTTTT
CASSVPGIGEKLFF
>TRBJ2-7|.|TRBV18|TRBD1
TGTGCCAGCTCACCCTTGGGGAGGCGTATGCAGGGGGCCGGCGAGCAGTACTTC
CASSPLGRRMQGAGEQYF
>TRBJ1-6|.|TRBV28|.
TGTGCCAGCAGTTTGCTCGTCGGGGTCTCCGGCTTCAGCTCCTATAATTCACCCCTCCACTTT
CASSLLVGVSGFSSYNSPLHF
>TRBJ1-5|.|TRBV27|.
TGTGCCAGCAGTTTATCATGGGGTGCAAATCAGCCCCAGCATTTT
CASSLSWGANQPQHF
>TRBJ1-1|.|TRBV30|.
TGTGCCTGGAGTGTACGAGGGCCAGCGAACACTGAAGCTTTCTTT
CAWSVRGPANTEAFF
>TRBJ1-4|.|TRBV9|TRBD1
TGTGCCAGCAGCAGTGATACAGGGGATGCAAAACTGTTTTTT
CASSSDTGDAKLFF
>TRBJ2-7|.|TRBV5-4|.
TGTGCCAGCAGCTTGAGGGGCCTAGGTCCCTACGAGCAGTACTTC
CASSLRGLGPYEQYF
>TRBJ2-7|.|TRBV6-6|.
TGTGCCAGCACCTTGGACCGTTACGAGCAGTACTTC
CASTLDRYEQYF
>TRBJ1-3|.|TRBV19|.
TGTGCCAGTATGATTGGTGTATCCGGAAACACCATATATTTT
CASMIGVSGNTIYF
>TRBJ2-2|.|TRBV6-2/TRBV6-3|.
TGTGCCAGCAGCCACCTTTCGAACACCGGGGAGCTGTTTTTT
CASSHLSNTGELFF
>TRBJ2-3|once|TRBV11-2|TRBD2
TGTGCCAGCAGCGTAGGGCTAGCGGGGATTTCTGGAGATACGCAGTATTTT
CASSVGLAGISGDTQYF
>TRBJ1-2|.|TRBV6-5|.
TGTGCCAGCAGTCCGTCTACAGGGACCTATGGCTACACCTTC
CASSPSTGTYGYTF
>TRBJ1-1|.|TRBV6-2/TRBV6-3|.
TGTGCCAGCAGTGGGACGGGGGTGAGGACTGAAGCTTTCTTT
CASSGTGVRTEAFF
>TRBJ1-6|.|TRBV20-1|.
TGCAGTGCTAGTCGTCCAGGGGTGAATTCACCCCTCCACTTT
CSASRPGVNSPLHF
>TRBJ1-4|.|TRBV4-3|.
TGCGCCAGCAGAGGGGGGCCGCTTGAAAAACTGTTTTTT
CASRGGPLEKLFF
>TRBJ2-7|once|TRBV30|TRBD1
TGTGCCTGGAGTTGGGGACAGGGAATGTACGAGCAGTACTTC
CAWSWGQGMYEQYF
>TRBJ1-2|.|TRBV5-1|.
TGCGCCAGCAGCTTACAGCCCACTAACTATGGCTACACCTTC
CASSLQPTNYGYTF
>TRBJ1-3|.|TRBV29-1|.
TGCAGCGTTGATCAGGGAAACACCATATATTTT
CSVDQGNTIYF
>TRBJ1-3|once|TRBV6-5|.
TGTGCCAGCAGAACCGGGACTCCGTATGGCACCATATATTTT
CASRTGTPYGTIYF
>TRBJ1-1|.|TRBV19|.
TGTGCCAGTAGTATTTCCATAGGCACTGAAGCTTTCTTT
CASSISIGTEAFF
>TRBJ2-3|.|TRBV6-5|.
TGTGCCAGCGCTCTGGTGGTATCCTCCACAGATACGCAGTATTTT
CASALVVSSTDTQYF
>TRBJ2-7|.|TRBV27|.
TGTGCCAGCAGCCTGACAGGCTACTCCTACGAGCAGTACTTC
CASSLTGYSYEQYF
>TRBJ2-7|.|TRBV19|.
TGTGCCAGTGGGACCGGACCCACCTCCTACGAGCAGTACTTC
CASGTGPTSYEQYF
>TRBJ1-2|.|TRBV29-1|TRBD1
TGCAGCGATGTACAGGGGGCTGGATATGGCTACACCTTC
CSDVQGAGYGYTF
>TRBJ2-7|.|TRBV7-2|.
TGTGCCAGCTCTCGCCGACAGGTCAACGAGCAGTACTTC
CASSRRQVNEQYF
>TRBJ2-7|.|TRBV5-4|.
TGTGCCAGCAGCTTGAACGACGGAGACGAGCAGTACTTC
CASSLNDGDEQYF
>TRBJ2-6|.|TRBV7-7|.
TGTGCTAGCAGCTTTACGACAGGAAACCACTCTGGGGCCAACGTCCTGACTTTC
CASSFTTGNHSGANVLTF
>TRBJ2-5|.|TRBV7-6|.
TGTGCCAGCAGCTTATCCGGGGCGGCGAAGACCCAGTACTTC
CASSLSGAAKTQYF